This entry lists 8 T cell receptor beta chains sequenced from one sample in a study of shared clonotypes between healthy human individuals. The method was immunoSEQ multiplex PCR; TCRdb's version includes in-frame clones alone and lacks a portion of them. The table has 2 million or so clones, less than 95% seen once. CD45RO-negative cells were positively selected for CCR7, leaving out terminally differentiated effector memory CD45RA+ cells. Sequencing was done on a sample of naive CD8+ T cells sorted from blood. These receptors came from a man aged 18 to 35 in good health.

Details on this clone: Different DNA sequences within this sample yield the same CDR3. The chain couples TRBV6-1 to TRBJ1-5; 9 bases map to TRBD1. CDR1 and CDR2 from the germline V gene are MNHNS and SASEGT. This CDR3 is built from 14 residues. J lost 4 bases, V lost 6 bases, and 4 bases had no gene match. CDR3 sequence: CASRGQGGNQPQHF. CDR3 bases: TGTGCCAGCAGGGGACAGGGTGGGAATCAGCCCCAGCATTTT.

The chain's CDR3 is CASSELDVSYNSPLHF. DNA for the CDR3: TGTGCCAGCAGTGAACTCGATGTCTCCTATAATTCACCCCTCCACTTT. The chain links TRBV2 to TRBJ1-6; D remains unclear. Trimming cost V 2 bases and J 0 bases, with 8 bases left between them. The germline V gene has CDR1 SNHLY and CDR2 FYNNEI. This CDR3 has 16 amino acids. Looking up the rest from reference TRBV2 and TRBJ1-6 gives the full variable domain: EPEVTQTPSHQVTQMGQEVILRCVPISNHLYFYWYRQILGQKVEFLVSFYNNEISEKSEIFDDQFSVERPDGSNFTLKIRSTKLEDSAMYFCASSELDVSYNSPLHFGNGTRLTVT.

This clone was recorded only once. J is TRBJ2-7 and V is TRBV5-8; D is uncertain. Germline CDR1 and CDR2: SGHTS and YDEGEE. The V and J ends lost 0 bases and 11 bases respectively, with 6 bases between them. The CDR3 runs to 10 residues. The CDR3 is CASSLDSEYF. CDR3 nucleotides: TGTGCCAGCAGCTTGGACTCGGAGTACTTC.

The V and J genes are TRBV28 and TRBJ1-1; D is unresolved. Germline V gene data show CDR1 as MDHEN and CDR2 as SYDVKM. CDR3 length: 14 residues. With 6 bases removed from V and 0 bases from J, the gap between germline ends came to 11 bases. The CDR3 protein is CASRLRYMNTEAFF. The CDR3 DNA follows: TGTGCCAGCAGATTACGGTACATGAACACTGAAGCTTTCTTT. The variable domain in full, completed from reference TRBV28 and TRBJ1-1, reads DVKVTQSSRYLVKRTGEKVFLECVQDMDHENMFWYRQDPGLGLRLIYFSYDVKMKEKGDIPEGYSVSREKKERFSLILESASTNQTSMYLCASRLRYMNTEAFFGQGTRLTVV.

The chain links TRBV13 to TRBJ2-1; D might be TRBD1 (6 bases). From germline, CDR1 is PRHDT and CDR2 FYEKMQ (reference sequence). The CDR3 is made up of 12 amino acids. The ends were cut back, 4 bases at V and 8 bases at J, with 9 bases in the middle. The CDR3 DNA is TGTGCCAGCAGCTCTAACAGGGATGAGCAGTTCTTC. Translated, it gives CASSSNRDEQFF.

CDR3 loop: CASSFTGGLNGELFF. The CDR3, as DNA: TGTGCCAGCAGCTTTACAGGGGGGTTGAACGGGGAGCTGTTTTTT. The chain uses TRBV7-6 and TRBJ2-2, with 8 bases identical to TRBD1. The length of the CDR3 is 15 residues. V trimming: 3 bases; J trimming: 7 bases; junction bases outside the gene matches: 7. CDR1 is SGHVS, CDR2 FNYEAQ, per germline.

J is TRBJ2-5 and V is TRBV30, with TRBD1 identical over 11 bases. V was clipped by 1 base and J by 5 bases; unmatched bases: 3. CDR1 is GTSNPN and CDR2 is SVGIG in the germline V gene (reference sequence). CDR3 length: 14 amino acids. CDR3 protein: CAWSGTGGLETQYF. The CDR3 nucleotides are TGTGCCTGGAGTGGGACAGGGGGCTTGGAGACCCAGTACTTC.

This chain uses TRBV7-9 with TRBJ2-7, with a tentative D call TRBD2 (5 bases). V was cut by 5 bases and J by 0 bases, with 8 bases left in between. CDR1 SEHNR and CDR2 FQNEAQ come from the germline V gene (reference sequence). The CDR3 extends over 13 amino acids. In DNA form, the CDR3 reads TGTGCCAGCAGCGTCCGGGACTCCTACGAGCAGTACTTC. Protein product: CASSVRDSYEQYF.